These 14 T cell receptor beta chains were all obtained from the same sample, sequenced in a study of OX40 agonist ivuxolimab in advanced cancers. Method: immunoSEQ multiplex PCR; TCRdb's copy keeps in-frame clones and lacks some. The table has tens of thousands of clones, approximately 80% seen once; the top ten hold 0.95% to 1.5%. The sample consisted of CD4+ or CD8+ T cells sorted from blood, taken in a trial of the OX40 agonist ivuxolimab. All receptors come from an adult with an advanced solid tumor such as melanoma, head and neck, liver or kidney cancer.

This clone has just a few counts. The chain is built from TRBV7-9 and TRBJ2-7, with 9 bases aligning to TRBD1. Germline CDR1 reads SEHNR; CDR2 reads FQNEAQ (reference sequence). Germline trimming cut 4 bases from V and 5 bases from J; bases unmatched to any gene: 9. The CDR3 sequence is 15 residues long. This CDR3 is CASSSSGTGYNEQYF. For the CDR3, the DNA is TGTGCCAGCAGCTCCTCTGGGACAGGGTACAACGAGCAGTACTTC.

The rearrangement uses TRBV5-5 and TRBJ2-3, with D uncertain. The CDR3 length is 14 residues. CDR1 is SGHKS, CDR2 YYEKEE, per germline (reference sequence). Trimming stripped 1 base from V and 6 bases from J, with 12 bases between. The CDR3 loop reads CASSLPSRVDTQYF. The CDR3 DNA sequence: TGTGCCAGCAGCTTGCCGAGTAGGGTGGATACGCAGTATTTT.

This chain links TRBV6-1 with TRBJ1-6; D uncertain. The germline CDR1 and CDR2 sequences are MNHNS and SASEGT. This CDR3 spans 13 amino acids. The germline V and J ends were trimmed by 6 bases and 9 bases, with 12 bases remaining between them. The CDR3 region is CASSRRSGSPLHF. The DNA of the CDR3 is TGTGCCAGCAGCCGTAGGAGTGGTTCACCCCTCCACTTT.

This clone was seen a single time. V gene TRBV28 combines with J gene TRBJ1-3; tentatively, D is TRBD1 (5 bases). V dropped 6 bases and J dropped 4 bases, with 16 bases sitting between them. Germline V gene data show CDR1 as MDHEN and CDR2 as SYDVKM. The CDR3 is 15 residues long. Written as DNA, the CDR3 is TGTGCCAGCAGATTCGACAGTACGCAAGGAAACACCATATATTTT. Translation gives CASRFDSTQGNTIYF.

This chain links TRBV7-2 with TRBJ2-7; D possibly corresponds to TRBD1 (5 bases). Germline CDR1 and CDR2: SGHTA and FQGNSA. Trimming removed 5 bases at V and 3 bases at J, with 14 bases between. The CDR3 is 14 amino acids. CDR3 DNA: TGTGCCAGCAGCACCCACTGGACATTCTACGAGCAGTACTTC. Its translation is CASSTHWTFYEQYF.

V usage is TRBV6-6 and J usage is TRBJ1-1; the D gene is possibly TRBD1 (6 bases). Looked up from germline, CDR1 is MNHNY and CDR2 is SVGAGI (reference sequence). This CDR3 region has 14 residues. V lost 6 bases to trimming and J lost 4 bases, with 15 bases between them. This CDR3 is CASRVRGEGTEAFF. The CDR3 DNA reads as TGTGCCAGCAGAGTTAGGGGGGAAGGCACTGAAGCTTTCTTT.

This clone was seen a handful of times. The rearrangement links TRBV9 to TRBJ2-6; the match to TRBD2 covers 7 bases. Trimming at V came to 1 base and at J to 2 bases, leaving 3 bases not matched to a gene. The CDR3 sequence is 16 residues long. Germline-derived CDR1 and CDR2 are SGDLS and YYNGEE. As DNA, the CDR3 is TGTGCCAGCAGCGTAAGGGGAGGGCCTGGGGCCAACGTCCTGACTTTC. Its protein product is CASSVRGGPGANVLTF.

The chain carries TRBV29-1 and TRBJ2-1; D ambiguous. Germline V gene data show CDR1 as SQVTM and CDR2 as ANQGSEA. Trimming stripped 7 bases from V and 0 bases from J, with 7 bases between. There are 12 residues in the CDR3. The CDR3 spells CSGDFSYNEQFF. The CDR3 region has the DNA TGCAGCGGGGATTTCTCCTACAATGAGCAGTTCTTC.

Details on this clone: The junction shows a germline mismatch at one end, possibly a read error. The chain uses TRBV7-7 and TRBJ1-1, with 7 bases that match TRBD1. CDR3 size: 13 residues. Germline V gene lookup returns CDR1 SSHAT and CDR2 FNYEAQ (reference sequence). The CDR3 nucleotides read TGTGCTAGCAGCCCCGGGGAGGGGGCGAGAGCTTTCTTT. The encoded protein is CASSPGEGARAFF.

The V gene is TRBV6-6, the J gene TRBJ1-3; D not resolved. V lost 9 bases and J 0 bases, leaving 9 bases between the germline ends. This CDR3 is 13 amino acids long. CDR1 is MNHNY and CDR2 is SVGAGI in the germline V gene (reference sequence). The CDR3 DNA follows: TGTGCCAGTACCGAGGGCTCTGGAAACACCATATATTTT. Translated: CASTEGSGNTIYF.

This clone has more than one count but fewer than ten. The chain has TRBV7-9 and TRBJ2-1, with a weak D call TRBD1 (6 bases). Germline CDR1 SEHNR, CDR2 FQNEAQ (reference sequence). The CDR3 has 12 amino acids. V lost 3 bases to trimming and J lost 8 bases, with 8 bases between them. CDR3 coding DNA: TGTGCCAGCAGCTTCACAGGGTATGAGCAGTTCTTC. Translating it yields CASSFTGYEQFF.

CDR3 nucleotides: TGTGCCAGCAGCTCTAGCCTCGAAACCTACGAGCAGTACTTC. This codes for CASSSSLETYEQYF. The gene calls are TRBV11-1 and TRBJ2-7; D might be TRBD2 (5 bases). CDR3 length: 14 amino acids. The V gene's germline CDR1 is SGHAT and CDR2 FQDESV (reference sequence). V gave up 4 bases and J gave up 2 bases, with 12 bases separating them.

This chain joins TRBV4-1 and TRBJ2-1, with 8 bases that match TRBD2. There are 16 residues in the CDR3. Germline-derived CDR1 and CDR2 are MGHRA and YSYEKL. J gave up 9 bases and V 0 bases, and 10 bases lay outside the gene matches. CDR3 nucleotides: TGCGCCAGCAGCCAAGAGAAGCGGGGGTCTTTTGGTGAGCAGTTCTTC. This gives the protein CASSQEKRGSFGEQFF.

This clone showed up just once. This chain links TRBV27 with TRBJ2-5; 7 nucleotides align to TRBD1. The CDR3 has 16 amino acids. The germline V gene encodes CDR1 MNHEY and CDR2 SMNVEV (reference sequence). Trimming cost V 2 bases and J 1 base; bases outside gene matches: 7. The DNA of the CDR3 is TGTGCCAGCAGTTTACTACCGAGGGGGCTCCAAGAGACCCAGTACTTC. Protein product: CASSLLPRGLQETQYF.